A selection of T cell receptor beta chains follows, all from one sample in a study of regulatory T cells in long-lasting Graves disease. Each CDR3 protein is one row after TCRdb ran MiXCR on the multiplex PCR reads. Seen here are over 500,000 distinct CDR3 sequences, about 16% observed once, and the top ten hold more than 10%. The same sample was also used in a study of T cells in Graves' hyperthyroidism and ophthalmopathy.

Material: peripheral blood mononuclear cells (PBMCs), obtained at new diagnosis, from a patient treated with antithyroid drugs. All receptors derive from a man aged 18-30 years with Graves disease. The CDR3 runs from the conserved cysteine through the conserved F or W. The order of the fields is J gene, V gene, D gene, clone size, CDR3 protein, CDR3 DNA. A D gene is named only where the DNA matches it firmly. Clone sizes are given selectively: once, few, many, or a class where the clone is expanded.

j_gene: TRBJ1-1
v_gene: TRBV6-4
d_gene: -
abundance: -
CDR3aa: CASSDHTGLPAFF
CDR3nt: TGTGCCAGCAGTGACCACACAGGGCTTCCGGCTTTCTTT

j_gene: TRBJ2-3
v_gene: TRBV25-1
d_gene: -
abundance: few
CDR3aa: CASSECIDTDTQYF
CDR3nt: TGTGCCAGCAGTGAGTGTATAGACACAGATACGCAGTATTTT

j_gene: TRBJ2-7
v_gene: TRBV19
d_gene: TRBD1
abundance: -
CDR3aa: CASSGRGGQAYEQYF
CDR3nt: TGTGCCAGTAGTGGAAGGGGCGGACAGGCATACGAGCAGTACTTC

j_gene: TRBJ2-3
v_gene: TRBV11-2
d_gene: -
abundance: few
CDR3aa: CASSLEWSSTQYF
CDR3nt: TGTGCCAGCAGCTTAGAGTGGTCAAGTACGCAGTATTTT

j_gene: TRBJ2-7
v_gene: TRBV7-9
d_gene: -
abundance: many
CDR3aa: CASSLAHELYEQYF
CDR3nt: TGTGCCAGCAGCTTAGCACATGAACTCTACGAGCAGTACTTC

j_gene: TRBJ2-7
v_gene: TRBV28
d_gene: -
abundance: many
CDR3aa: CASSLQGLPYEQYF
CDR3nt: TGTGCCAGCAGTTTGCAGGGACTGCCCTACGAGCAGTACTTC

j_gene: TRBJ2-3
v_gene: TRBV6-1
d_gene: -
abundance: many
CDR3aa: CASSKGPGRDTQYF
CDR3nt: TGTGCCAGCAGCAAAGGACCGGGTCGTGATACGCAGTATTTT

j_gene: TRBJ2-7
v_gene: TRBV28
d_gene: -
abundance: many
CDR3aa: CASSSPGTPSSYEQYF
CDR3nt: TGTGCCAGCAGTTCACCCGGGACTCCAAGCTCCTACGAGCAGTACTTC

j_gene: TRBJ2-5
v_gene: TRBV2
d_gene: TRBD1
abundance: many
CDR3aa: CASKPDRETQYF
CDR3nt: TGTGCCAGCAAGCCGGACAGGGAGACCCAGTACTTC

j_gene: TRBJ2-7
v_gene: TRBV12-3/TRBV12-4
d_gene: TRBD2
abundance: many
CDR3aa: CASILSGSGHEQYF
CDR3nt: TGTGCCAGCATCCTAAGCGGGAGCGGGCACGAGCAGTACTTC

j_gene: TRBJ2-5
v_gene: TRBV28
d_gene: -
abundance: many
CDR3aa: CASSFPRGAETQYF
CDR3nt: TGTGCCAGCAGCTTCCCTAGGGGGGCGGAGACCCAGTACTTC

j_gene: TRBJ2-7
v_gene: TRBV29-1
d_gene: -
abundance: many
CDR3aa: CSVEDWSDKDLYEQYF
CDR3nt: TGCAGCGTTGAAGATTGGTCGGACAAGGACCTCTACGAGCAGTACTTC

j_gene: TRBJ1-2
v_gene: TRBV7-9
d_gene: TRBD1
abundance: many
CDR3aa: CASSMGQGHGYTF
CDR3nt: TGTGCCAGCAGCATGGGACAGGGACATGGCTACACCTTC

j_gene: TRBJ1-6
v_gene: TRBV28
d_gene: -
abundance: -
CDR3aa: CASSFGGSSYNSPLHF
CDR3nt: TGTGCCAGCAGTTTTGGGGGAAGCTCCTATAATTCACCCCTCCACTTT

j_gene: TRBJ2-5
v_gene: TRBV10-3
d_gene: TRBD2
abundance: many
CDR3aa: CATGGTSDSPETQYF
CDR3nt: TGTGCCACGGGGGGTACAAGCGACAGCCCAGAGACCCAGTACTTC

j_gene: TRBJ1-1
v_gene: TRBV7-3
d_gene: -
abundance: many
CDR3aa: CASSFEAGRYTEAFF
CDR3nt: TGTGCCAGCAGCTTCGAGGCAGGGAGGTACACTGAAGCTTTCTTT

j_gene: TRBJ2-7
v_gene: TRBV12-3/TRBV12-4
d_gene: -
abundance: many
CDR3aa: CASSRTGAGGAEQYF
CDR3nt: TGTGCCAGCAGCCGAACGGGGGCGGGCGGGGCCGAGCAGTACTTC